Below are 17 T cell receptor beta chains sequenced from a single sample in a study of cytomegalovirus exposure and HLA in healthy donors. The PCR contained 60 Vbeta and 13 Jbeta primers. TCRdb keeps only in-frame clones here, not all; method: immunoSEQ multiplex PCR. The data hold some 65,000 clones, with 55% to 75% observed a single time. The material sequenced was PBMCs. The receptors originated from a woman in her 30s in good health and CMV-seronegative.

This sequence joins TRBV19 and TRBJ2-7; D uncertain. The V gene's germline CDR1 is LNHDA and CDR2 SQIVND (reference sequence). CDR3 size: 14 residues. V gave up 7 bases and J gave up 0 bases, with 13 bases separating them. The CDR3 bases are TGTGCCAGTAAAAAGGAGCTTAGCTCCTACGAGCAGTACTTC. Protein sequence: CASKKELSSYEQYF. Full variable domain (outside the CDR3, taken from reference TRBV19 and TRBJ2-7): DGGITQSPKYLFRKEGQNVTLSCEQNLNHDAMYWYRQDPGQGLRLIYYSQIVNDFQKGDIAEGYSVSREKKESFPLTVTSAQKNPTAFYLCASKKELSSYEQYFGPGTRLTVT.

The V call is TRBV7-2, the J call TRBJ1-5; tentatively, D is TRBD1 (6 bases). Germline V gene data show CDR1 as SGHTA and CDR2 as FQGNSA. The CDR3 runs to 15 residues. V lost 5 bases and J 1 base, leaving 12 bases between the germline ends. CDR3 loop: CASSQGWGSNQPQHF. In DNA form, the CDR3 reads TGTGCCAGCAGCCAGGGGTGGGGGAGCAATCAGCCCCAGCATTTT.

The chain combines TRBV6-4 with TRBJ2-3; the D gene is possibly TRBD1 (5 bases). Trimming took 3 bases from V and 11 from J, leaving 18 bases between them. This CDR3 comprises 14 residues. Germline V gives CDR1 MRHNA, CDR2 SNTAGT. DNA for the CDR3: TGTGCCAGCAGTGAGGGCTTCCAAGTAAGGGGGCAGTATTTT. It translates to CASSEGFQVRGQYF.

The rearrangement uses TRBV18 and TRBJ2-7, with D unresolved. CDR3 length: 14 residues. The germline CDR1 and CDR2 sequences are KGHSH and LQKENI. Trimming left V 0 bases short and J 0 bases short, with 6 bases between. The CDR3 DNA follows: TGTGCCAGCTCACCACCGGCAGACTCCTACGAGCAGTACTTC. Translated: CASSPPADSYEQYF.

The J gene is TRBJ2-4, the V gene TRBV19; 7 nucleotides match TRBD1. Germline CDR1 and CDR2: LNHDA and SQIVND (reference sequence). The CDR3 spans 14 residues. Trimming removed 3 bases from V and 5 bases from J; junction bases left unmatched: 4. The CDR3 coding sequence is TGTGCCAGTAGTATCACAGGGGCCGAAAACATTCAGTACTTC. Its translation: CASSITGAENIQYF.

The chain combines TRBV6-6 with TRBJ1-4, with unresolved D. The CDR3 has 16 amino acids. Germline CDR1 and CDR2: MNHNY and SVGAGI (reference sequence). V shed 6 bases and J shed 4 bases, with 18 bases lying between them. The CDR3 here is CASSHIEGRGNEKLFF. The DNA for the CDR3 is TGTGCCAGCAGCCACATAGAAGGACGGGGTAATGAAAAACTGTTTTTT.

On this clone: The sample holds other DNA sequences that translate to the same CDR3. The chain links TRBV28 to TRBJ1-5; D gene unclear. The V gene lost 6 bases and the J gene lost 4 bases, with 10 bases spanning the gap. This CDR3 has 13 amino acids. The germline V gene has CDR1 MDHEN and CDR2 SYDVKM. CDR3 residues: CASSTQANQPQHF. The CDR3 DNA is TGTGCCAGCAGCACGCAGGCGAATCAGCCCCAGCATTTT.

This clone appeared once. This chain joins TRBV7-9 and TRBJ2-1; 13 nucleotides agree with TRBD2. The germline gives CDR1 SEHNR, CDR2 FQNEAQ (reference sequence). The V gene end was trimmed by 3 bases and the J gene end by 7 bases; junction bases not matched to a gene: 6. There are 16 residues in the CDR3. CDR3 nucleotides: TGTGCCAGCAGCTTGTTACTAGCGGGGGGGCTGAATGAGCAGTTCTTC. Protein product: CASSLLLAGGLNEQFF.

This clone came up once. V is TRBV11-2 and J is TRBJ1-3, with unresolved D. From germline, CDR1 is SGHAT and CDR2 FQNNGV. Between the trimmed V and J ends, which lost 4 bases and 8 bases, there was a span of 15 bases. The CDR3 loop spans 14 amino acids. CDR3: CASSSGFVVDTIYF. The CDR3 region has the DNA TGTGCCAGCAGCTCGGGATTTGTAGTAGACACCATATATTTT.

The V gene is TRBV7-6, the J gene TRBJ1-3, with D tentatively TRBD1 (6 bases). Germline-derived CDR1 and CDR2 are SGHVS and FNYEAQ. The V end lost 4 bases, the J end lost 3 bases, and 13 bases lay between the germline ends. The CDR3 consists of 15 residues. The CDR3 DNA follows: TGTGCCAGCAGCTATGTGGGGGCGGGTGGAAACACCATATATTTT. It codes for CASSYVGAGGNTIYF.

The gene calls are TRBV9 and TRBJ1-4; TRBD1 aligns across 7 bases. This CDR3 spans 14 amino acids. V was pared by 2 bases and J by 5 bases, with 3 bases of the junction left unmatched. Germline loops: CDR1 SGDLS, CDR2 YYNGEE. CDR3 residues: CASSVPGGNEKLFF. CDR3 sequence (DNA): TGTGCCAGCAGCGTGCCAGGGGGAAATGAAAAACTGTTTTTT.

The rearrangement links TRBV7-3 to TRBJ2-1; D is undetermined. The germline gives CDR1 SGHTA, CDR2 FQGTGA. The CDR3 sequence is 16 residues long. V lost 0 bases to trimming and J lost 0 bases, with 9 bases between them. CDR3 sequence: CASSLTGPSSYNEQFF. The DNA of the CDR3 is TGTGCCAGCAGCTTAACTGGGCCAAGCTCCTACAATGAGCAGTTCTTC.

This clone was observed a handful of times. The rearrangement joins TRBV5-1 to TRBJ2-7; tentative D call: TRBD2 (5 bases). Trimming pared 5 bases from V and 5 bases from J, leaving 11 bases between. CDR1 and CDR2 (germline): SGHRS, YFSETQ. The CDR3 runs to 12 residues. CDR3 region: CASRHERDEQYF. The CDR3 nucleotides are TGCGCCAGCAGGCATGAGAGGGACGAGCAGTACTTC.

The gene calls are TRBV13 and TRBJ1-6, with TRBD1 matching over 11 bases. There are 18 residues in the CDR3. Germline loops: CDR1 PRHDT, CDR2 FYEKMQ (reference sequence). Unmatched junction bases numbered 14, after V lost 6 bases and J lost 7 bases. The CDR3 sequence: CASRPQWAGTGGNSPLHF. The CDR3, as DNA: TGTGCCAGCAGACCCCAGTGGGCCGGGACAGGGGGGAATTCACCCCTCCACTTT.

The rearrangement links TRBV4-3 to TRBJ1-2; the D is unclear. Germline V lookup: CDR1 LGHNA, CDR2 YSLEER. Trimming pared 0 bases from V and 7 bases from J, leaving 15 bases between. The CDR3 sequence is 15 residues long. DNA of the CDR3: TGCGCCAGCAGCCAAGATGCCCGGGGTGCCTGTGGCTACACCTTC. This encodes CASSQDARGACGYTF.

The CDR3 protein is CASSLSSVSEAFF. CDR3 nucleotides: TGTGCCAGCAGTTTATCAAGCGTATCTGAAGCTTTCTTT. The chain uses TRBV27 and TRBJ1-1; D gene uncertain. The germline gives CDR1 MNHEY, CDR2 SMNVEV (reference sequence). V lost 0 bases, J lost 6 bases, and 8 bases lay in between. The CDR3 length is 13 residues.

Of note for this clone: The sample holds other DNA sequences that translate to the same CDR3. The genes are TRBV6-5 and TRBJ2-1; TRBD1 is a possible D gene (6 bases). The CDR3 is 14 amino acids. The ends were cut back, 6 bases at V and 8 bases at J, with 17 bases in the middle. Germline V CDR1 and CDR2: MNHEY, SVGAGI. This CDR3 is CASSFSQGMDEQFF. CDR3 in DNA: TGTGCCAGCAGCTTCTCTCAGGGGATGGATGAGCAGTTCTTC.